Presented here are 22 T cell receptor beta chains from one specimen sequenced in a study of fetal regulatory T cell absence and autoimmunity (dated by TCRdb to about 2017). Receptor amplification or capture employed the immunoSEQ multiplex PCR assay. The table was pulled from immuneACCESS by TCRdb, which kept in-frame rearrangements only. Such tables lose some clones; where checked, under half of the loss comes from unresolved V genes, and the rest has no known cause. The sample profile shows more than 90,000 clones; 72% of them were found once. The ten largest clones add up to 1.5% to 2.5% of the sample. Sequencing used pancreas tissue. These TCRs come from a male donor with IPEX syndrome.

V gene TRBV6-5 combines with J gene TRBJ1-1; D is perhaps TRBD1 (6 bases). The V gene's germline CDR1 is MNHEY and CDR2 SVGAGI. This CDR3 has 16 residues. V was trimmed by 4 bases and J by 2 bases, leaving 17 bases between them. CDR3 sequence: CASSSLSPGVNTEAFF. The CDR3, as DNA: TGTGCCAGCAGTTCCCTAAGTCCAGGGGTCAACACTGAAGCTTTCTTT.

The rearrangement uses TRBV15 and TRBJ2-3; D call uncertain. The CDR3 covers 12 residues. The V end lost 5 bases, the J end lost 4 bases, and 7 bases lay between the germline ends. Germline values: CDR1 LNHNV, CDR2 YYDKDF (reference sequence). The CDR3 here is CATSLDSDTQYF. Written as DNA, the CDR3 is TGTGCCACCAGCCTAGATTCAGATACGCAGTATTTT.

The chain links TRBV5-1 to TRBJ2-3; D call uncertain. The CDR3 runs 11 residues. Germline-derived CDR1 and CDR2 are SGHRS and YFSETQ. Trimming cost V 0 bases and J 6 bases, with 2 bases left between them. CDR3 protein: CASSLDDTQYF. In nucleotides, the CDR3 is TGCGCCAGCAGCTTGGATGATACGCAGTATTTT. Looking up the rest from reference TRBV5-1 and TRBJ2-3 gives the full variable domain: KAGVTQTPRYLIKTRGQQVTLSCSPISGHRSVSWYQQTPGQGLQFLFEYFSETQRNKGNFPGRFSGRQFSNSRSEMNVSTLELGDSALYLCASSLDDTQYFGPGTRLTVL.

The genes are TRBV5-1 and TRBJ2-7; 9 bases match TRBD1. The V gene end was trimmed by 2 bases and the J gene end by 6 bases; junction bases not matched to a gene: 3. Looked up from germline, CDR1 is SGHRS and CDR2 is YFSETQ. The CDR3 runs to 13 residues. The DNA of the CDR3 is TGCGCCAGCAGCTTCACAGGGGGCGGCGAGCAGTACTTC. Translating gives CASSFTGGGEQYF.

Judged by abundance, this clone is medium-sized. V usage is TRBV7-9 and J usage is TRBJ1-2; D unclear. The CDR3 has 13 amino acids. Trimming took 4 bases from V and 6 from J, leaving 12 bases between them. Germline V gene sequence: CDR1 SEHNR, CDR2 FQNEAQ (reference sequence). For the CDR3, the DNA is TGTGCCAGCAGCTCAAGTCCTCCCCATGGCTACACCTTC. Its protein product is CASSSSPPHGYTF.

The chain employs TRBV5-6 and TRBJ2-3, with 7 bases identical to TRBD2. Trimming removed 8 bases from V and 4 bases from J; junction bases left unmatched: 10. The CDR3 totals 14 residues. Germline lookup yields CDR1 SGHDT and CDR2 YYEEEE. For the CDR3, the DNA is TGTGCCAGTTTCCGGGAGGCCGGAGCAGATACGCAGTATTTT. Its protein is CASFREAGADTQYF. Full variable domain (missing parts from reference TRBV5-6 and TRBJ2-3): DAGVTQSPTHLIKTRGQQVTLRCSPKSGHDTVSWYQQALGQGPQFIFQYYEEEERQRGNFPDRFSGHQFPNYSSELNVNALLLGDSALYLCASFREAGADTQYFGPGTRLTVL.

This clone was observed a single time. This sequence joins TRBV19 and TRBJ2-7; D is possibly TRBD2 (6 bases). Germline CDR1 is LNHDA and CDR2 is SQIVND (reference sequence). This CDR3 has 14 residues. Trimming cost V 1 base and J 3 bases, with 10 bases left between them. The CDR3 loop is CASSIGGGGYEQYF. CDR3 nucleotide sequence: TGTGCCAGTAGTATAGGGGGAGGAGGCTACGAGCAGTACTTC.

V is TRBV18 and J is TRBJ1-4; D remains ambiguous. Germline CDR1 is KGHSH and CDR2 is LQKENI. The CDR3 has 12 amino acids. Deletions cut 3 bases from V and 3 bases from J, with 2 bases between. The DNA of the CDR3 is TGTGCCAGCTCACCTTCTAATGAAAAACTGTTTTTT. Translating gives CASSPSNEKLFF.

This clone was recorded a few times. This chain joins TRBV19 and TRBJ1-4, with D perhaps matching TRBD1 (6 bases). CDR3 size: 15 residues. The V end was cut by 5 bases, the J end by 7 bases, with 17 bases between. Germline V lookup: CDR1 LNHDA, CDR2 SQIVND (reference sequence). The CDR3 reads CASSPDRLKSEKLFF. The DNA for the CDR3 is TGTGCCAGTAGTCCAGACAGGTTGAAGAGTGAAAAACTGTTTTTT.

This chain links TRBV29-1 with TRBJ2-4; 7 bases line up with TRBD2. V was pared by 5 bases and J by 4 bases, with 11 bases of the junction left unmatched. Germline V lookup: CDR1 SQVTM, CDR2 ANQGSEA. The CDR3 sequence is 15 residues long. CDR3: CSVRGAGTTKNIQYF. CDR3 in DNA: TGCAGCGTTCGAGGAGCCGGGACTACTAAAAACATTCAGTACTTC.

The chain combines TRBV2 with TRBJ2-3, with D unclear. The CDR3 is 13 amino acids. Trimming took off 6 bases at V and 0 bases at J, with 7 bases between the two ends. Germline lookup yields CDR1 SNHLY and CDR2 FYNNEI. CDR3 bases: TGTGCCAGCAGCCAAAGGAGCACAGATACGCAGTATTTT. Translated, it gives CASSQRSTDTQYF. Supplemented by reference TRBV2 and TRBJ2-3, the full variable domain reads EPEVTQTPSHQVTQMGQEVILRCVPISNHLYFYWYRQILGQKVEFLVSFYNNEISEKSEIFDDQFSVERPDGSNFTLKIRSTKLEDSAMYFCASSQRSTDTQYFGPGTRLTVL.

The chain carries TRBV11-3 and TRBJ1-1; maybe TRBD1 (5 bases). V was clipped by 11 bases and J by 8 bases, with 12 bases between them. The CDR3 contains 10 residues. CDR1 and CDR2 (germline): SGHNT, YENEEA. The CDR3, as DNA: TGTGCCGTTGGGGGTGGGGAAGCTTTCTTT. It encodes CAVGGGEAFF. Supplemented by reference TRBV11-3 and TRBJ1-1, the full variable domain reads EAGVVQSPRYKIIEKKQPVAFWCNPISGHNTLYWYLQNLGQGPELLIRYENEEAVDDSQLPKDRFSAERLKGVDSTLKIQPAELGDSAVYLCAVGGGEAFFGQGTRLTVV.

This sequence joins TRBV6-6 and TRBJ2-3; D is unresolved. CDR3 length: 16 residues. CDR1 is MNHNY, CDR2 SVGAGI, per germline (reference sequence). V lost 0 bases, J lost 3 bases, and 13 bases lay in between. CDR3 DNA: TGTGCCAGCAGTTACTCGAGTGGGGTAGGGACAGATACGCAGTATTTT. Protein sequence: CASSYSSGVGTDTQYF.

The table lists this clone with a count of one. The chain is built from TRBV4-1 and TRBJ1-1, with no clear D. The CDR3 loop spans 14 amino acids. Between the trimmed V and J ends, which lost 3 bases and 1 base, there was a span of 9 bases. Per the germline V gene, CDR1 is MGHRA and CDR2 is YSYEKL. CDR3 coding DNA: TGCGCCAGCAGCCACTTTGGGAGGAACACTGAAGCTTTCTTT. Its protein is CASSHFGRNTEAFF.

This clone turned up a few times. The chain employs TRBV30 and TRBJ1-1, with D possibly matching TRBD1 (5 bases). Germline CDR1 and CDR2: GTSNPN and SVGIG (reference sequence). Trimming took 1 base from V and 4 from J, leaving 7 bases between them. The CDR3 loop spans 12 amino acids. CDR3 in amino acids: CAWSEDSTEAFF. CDR3 DNA sequence: TGTGCCTGGAGTGAAGACAGCACTGAAGCTTTCTTT.

The CDR3 region has the DNA TGTGCCAGCAGCTTAGGGGGGACCGCGGATACGCAGTATTTT. Amino acids: CASSLGGTADTQYF. V is TRBV11-2 and J is TRBJ2-3; D is possibly TRBD1 or TRBD2 (5 bases each). The germline V gene encodes CDR1 SGHAT and CDR2 FQNNGV. Deletions cut 1 base from V and 6 bases from J, with 11 bases between. This CDR3 has 14 amino acids.

This clone was counted a few times. The V and J genes are TRBV7-6 and TRBJ1-5; maybe TRBD1 (5 bases). The CDR3 runs 12 residues. Germline V gene lookup returns CDR1 SGHVS and CDR2 FNYEAQ. V dropped 7 bases and J dropped 11 bases, with 15 bases sitting between them. The CDR3 nucleotides are TGTGCCAGCAACAACGCGGGGGAGGCCCAGCATTTT. Translated: CASNNAGEAQHF.

The rearrangement links TRBV4-1 to TRBJ2-2, with D possibly being TRBD1 or TRBD2 (7 bases each). Between the trimmed V and J ends, which lost 5 bases and 4 bases, there was a span of 26 bases. The CDR3 loop spans 19 amino acids. CDR1 MGHRA and CDR2 YSYEKL come from the germline V gene. The CDR3 loop reads CASSSTGASGPGGTGELFF. The CDR3 region has the DNA TGCGCCAGCAGCTCCACAGGGGCTAGCGGTCCGGGTGGCACCGGGGAGCTGTTTTTT.

This clone was seen a few times. CDR3 sequence (DNA): TGTGCCAGCAGCTTAGCGGGGGAGCAGTACTTC. Translation: CASSLAGEQYF. This chain connects TRBV7-9 to TRBJ2-7; no clear D gene. The germline V gene encodes CDR1 SEHNR and CDR2 FQNEAQ (reference sequence). The CDR3 is 11 residues long. The ends were cut back, 0 bases at V and 7 bases at J, with 4 bases in the middle.

DNA for the CDR3: TGTGCCAGCAGTGTAGGGACTAGCGGGAGGGATTTCTACGAGCAGTACTTC. Amino acids: CASSVGTSGRDFYEQYF. The chain is built from TRBV2 and TRBJ2-7, with TRBD2 identical over 16 bases. Germline values: CDR1 SNHLY, CDR2 FYNNEI. V was clipped by 4 bases and J by 3 bases; unmatched bases: 6. This CDR3 is 17 amino acids long.

The V call is TRBV7-6, the J call TRBJ2-5; TRBD2 matches 13 bases. Germline CDR1 is SGHVS and CDR2 is FNYEAQ. The ends lost 5 bases at V and 3 bases at J; junction bases unmatched: 6. This CDR3 has 16 amino acids. The CDR3 spells CASSRTSGSSEETQYF. As DNA, the CDR3 is TGTGCCAGCAGCCGGACTAGCGGGAGTTCCGAAGAGACCCAGTACTTC. The variable domain in full, completed from reference TRBV7-6 and TRBJ2-5, reads GAGVSQSPRYKVTKRGQDVALRCDPISGHVSLYWYRQALGQGPEFLTYFNYEAQQDKSGLPNDRFSAERPEGSISTLTIQRTEQRDSAMYRCASSRTSGSSEETQYFGPGTRLLVL.

In DNA, the CDR3 is TGTGCCAGCAGCCCCCGGGACAGCCGGTATGGCTACACCTTC. Amino acid sequence: CASSPRDSRYGYTF. The chain joins TRBV7-9 to TRBJ1-2; 7 bases match TRBD1. Germline V gene sequence: CDR1 SEHNR, CDR2 FQNEAQ (reference sequence). The CDR3 is made up of 14 amino acids. The V and J ends lost 5 bases and 5 bases, in that order; junction bases with no gene match: 8.